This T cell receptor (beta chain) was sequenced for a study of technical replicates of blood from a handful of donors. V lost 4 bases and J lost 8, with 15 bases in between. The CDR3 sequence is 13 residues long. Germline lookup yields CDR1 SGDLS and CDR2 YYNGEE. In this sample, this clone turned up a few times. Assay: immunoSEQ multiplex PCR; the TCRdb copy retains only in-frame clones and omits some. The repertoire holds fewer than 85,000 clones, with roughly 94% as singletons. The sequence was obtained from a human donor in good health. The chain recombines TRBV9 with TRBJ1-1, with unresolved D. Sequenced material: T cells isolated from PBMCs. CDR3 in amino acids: CASSRLPAAEAFF. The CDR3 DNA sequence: TGTGCCAGCAGCCGGCTTCCCGCGGCCGAAGCTTTCTTT.